Presented here are 18 T cell receptor beta chains from one specimen sequenced in a study of PD-1 blockade in classical Hodgkin lymphoma. There was relapse after autologous stem cell transplantation in every patient, and there was variation in brentuximab vedotin exposure. The study purified CD4+ T cells from thawed PBMCs using magnetic negative selection. The table came from immunoSEQ multiplex PCR; TCRdb's copy has only in-frame clones and leaves some out. The repertoire holds 7,000 or so clones, approximately 80% seen once, with about 4.1% in the top ten. Material: CD4+ T cells from blood, obtained at baseline. All receptors come from a human donor with classical Hodgkin lymphoma.

V and J are TRBV11-3 and TRBJ1-1; 8 nucleotides agree with TRBD1. V lost 6 bases and J lost 3; bases outside the gene matches: 0. CDR1 SGHNT and CDR2 YENEEA come from the germline V gene. This CDR3 has 12 residues. As DNA, the CDR3 is TGTGCCAGCAGGGGACAGGACACTGAAGCTTTCTTT. Protein: CASRGQDTEAFF.

V gene TRBV4-3 combines with J gene TRBJ1-3; 10 bases line up with TRBD1. This CDR3 comprises 17 residues. V gave up 3 bases and J gave up 2 bases; unmatched junction bases: 7. Per the germline V gene, CDR1 is LGHNA and CDR2 is YSLEER. The chain's CDR3 is CASSQARQGATGNTIYF. As DNA, the CDR3 is TGCGCCAGCAGCCAGGCTCGACAGGGGGCTACTGGAAACACCATATATTTT.

V usage is TRBV15 and J usage is TRBJ1-1; D gene ambiguous. The V end was cut by 1 base, the J end by 1 base, with 16 bases between. This CDR3 has 17 residues. Germline V gene lookup returns CDR1 LNHNV and CDR2 YYDKDF (reference sequence). The CDR3 protein is CATSRGDVWLRNTEAFF. The CDR3 coding sequence is TGTGCCACCAGCAGAGGGGATGTGTGGCTGAGGAACACTGAAGCTTTCTTT. Drawing the rest from reference TRBV15 and TRBJ1-1, the complete variable domain is DAMVIQNPRYQVTQFGKPVTLSCSQTLNHNVMYWYQQKSSQAPKLLFHYYDKDFNNEADTPDNFQSRRPNTSFCFLDIRSPGLGDTAMYLCATSRGDVWLRNTEAFFGQGTRLTVV.

V is TRBV19 and J is TRBJ1-1; D is uncertain. The CDR3 extends over 14 amino acids. Germline V gene lookup returns CDR1 LNHDA and CDR2 SQIVND (reference sequence). Trimming shortened V by 5 bases and J by 2 bases, and 12 bases separated the two germline ends. The CDR3 DNA reads as TGTGCCAGTAGTGCGGGTGGGCAAAACACTGAAGCTTTCTTT. Its translation: CASSAGGQNTEAFF.

This clone was seen a few times. This chain connects TRBV23-1 to TRBJ1-5, with D uncertain. TRBV23-1 is recorded as an ORF, its role being uncertain. V lost 0 bases and J lost 2, with 8 bases in between. This CDR3 is 15 amino acids long. The CDR3 protein is CASSQSESGNQPQHF. The CDR3 coding sequence is TGCGCCAGCAGTCAATCCGAGAGCGGCAATCAGCCCCAGCATTTT.

The V gene is TRBV5-1, the J gene TRBJ2-2; 9 bases map to TRBD1. The junction had 8 bases not matched to a gene; V was cut back by 4 bases and J by 1 base. Germline-derived CDR1 and CDR2 are SGHRS and YFSETQ. CDR3 length: 17 residues. The CDR3 loop is CASSKHPGQGNTGELFF. CDR3 in DNA: TGCGCCAGCAGCAAACACCCGGGACAGGGGAACACCGGGGAGCTGTTTTTT.

This clone was seen only once. The V gene is TRBV5-8, the J gene TRBJ2-1, with 9 bases aligning to TRBD1. V trimming: 0 bases; J trimming: 10 bases; junction bases outside the gene matches: 8. The CDR3 is made up of 15 amino acids. Germline CDR1 SGHTS, CDR2 YDEGEE. The CDR3 is CASSLGGTGSSEQFF. CDR3 in DNA: TGTGCCAGCAGCTTGGGGGGGACAGGGTCATCGGAGCAGTTCTTC.

The chain couples TRBV9 to TRBJ2-3; 8 bases line up with TRBD1. Losses at the gene ends were 0 bases for V and 0 bases for J; bases not matched to a gene: 9. CDR1 is SGDLS, CDR2 YYNGEE, per germline. CDR3 length: 18 amino acids. In nucleotides, the CDR3 is TGTGCCAGCAGCGTAGCCCCGGGACAGGCGTCTAGCACAGATACGCAGTATTTT. Translation gives CASSVAPGQASSTDTQYF.

The chain links TRBV6-4 to TRBJ1-2, with no clear D. This CDR3 contains 15 residues. CDR1 MRHNA and CDR2 SNTAGT come from the germline V gene. Trimming shortened V by 5 bases and J by 0 bases, and 13 bases separated the two germline ends. CDR3 DNA: TGTGCCAGCAGTCAGGAATCTTCAGCTAACTATGGCTACACCTTC. It codes for CASSQESSANYGYTF.

The V gene is TRBV28, the J gene TRBJ2-3, with D possibly matching TRBD2 (5 bases). V lost 2 bases and J 3 bases, leaving 9 bases between the germline ends. Germline CDR1 is MDHEN and CDR2 is SYDVKM. CDR3 length: 14 residues. The CDR3 loop reads CASSLRGGTDTQYF. The DNA for the CDR3 is TGTGCCAGCAGTTTACGGGGTGGGACAGATACGCAGTATTTT.

Worth noting for this clone: The same CDR3 can be traced to other DNA sequences in this sample. The chain employs TRBV7-2 and TRBJ1-5; D perhaps matches TRBD1 (5 bases). V gave up 1 base and J gave up 3 bases, with 19 bases separating them. Germline-derived CDR1 and CDR2 are SGHTA and FQGNSA. The CDR3 runs to 18 residues. For the CDR3, the DNA is TGTGCCAGCAGCTTAGAGCCGGGGGGATCGGGAAACAATCAGCCCCAGCATTTT. Amino acid sequence: CASSLEPGGSGNNQPQHF.

A few counts support this clone. The rearrangement links TRBV7-9 to TRBJ1-5; D is ambiguous. The germline CDR1 and CDR2 sequences are SEHNR and FQNEAQ (reference sequence). V was shortened by 3 bases and J by 5 bases, with 5 bases between the two germline ends. The CDR3 loop spans 12 amino acids. CDR3 in DNA: TGTGCCAGCAGCTTTTGGGATCAGCCCCAGCATTTT. This codes for CASSFWDQPQHF.

The rearrangement links TRBV7-2 to TRBJ2-1; 9 nucleotides match TRBD2. Germline V lookup: CDR1 SGHTA, CDR2 FQGNSA. The CDR3 extends over 14 amino acids. Losses at the gene ends were 6 bases for V and 11 bases for J; bases not matched to a gene: 11. CDR3 sequence reads: CASRRPSGTSKQFF. CDR3 coding DNA: TGTGCCAGCAGACGCCCCTCCGGGACTAGCAAGCAGTTCTTC.

V gene TRBV18 combines with J gene TRBJ2-4, with 8 bases lining up with TRBD1. Per the germline V gene, CDR1 is KGHSH and CDR2 is LQKENI. CDR3 size: 15 residues. Germline trimming cut 3 bases from V and 4 bases from J; bases unmatched to any gene: 5. The CDR3 protein is CASSPQGAPKNIQYF. CDR3 in DNA: TGTGCCAGCTCACCGCAGGGGGCGCCGAAAAACATTCAGTACTTC.

This clone has only one observation. The chain has TRBV19 and TRBJ2-2, with 9 bases aligning to TRBD1. Germline values: CDR1 LNHDA, CDR2 SQIVND (reference sequence). V was pared by 1 base and J by 5 bases, with 5 bases of the junction left unmatched. The CDR3 covers 16 residues. The CDR3 DNA follows: TGTGCCAGTAGTATAGTAGACAGGGGGAGGACCGGGGAGCTGTTTTTT. Translating gives CASSIVDRGRTGELFF.

V gene TRBV5-6 combines with J gene TRBJ2-5, with TRBD1 matching 7 bases. This CDR3 is 13 amino acids long. With V trimmed by 2 bases and J by 5 bases, 3 bases remained unmatched. Germline assignment: CDR1 SGHDT and CDR2 YYEEEE. The CDR3, as DNA: TGTGCCAGCAGCTTACAGGGGCGGGAGACCCAGTACTTC. Protein sequence: CASSLQGRETQYF.

The chain joins TRBV27 to TRBJ1-1; maybe TRBD1 (5 bases). This CDR3 contains 16 residues. From germline, CDR1 is MNHEY and CDR2 SMNVEV (reference sequence). Between the trimmed V and J ends, which lost 5 bases and 1 base, there was a span of 17 bases. CDR3 sequence (DNA): TGTGCCAGCAGTCCCAGGGATGGGATGTCGAACACTGAAGCTTTCTTT. This gives the protein CASSPRDGMSNTEAFF.

This rearrangement joins TRBV19 to TRBJ1-2; 7 bases fit TRBD1. V lost 4 bases, J lost 7 bases, and 9 bases stayed unmatched. CDR1 and CDR2 (germline): LNHDA, SQIVND (reference sequence). The CDR3 runs 14 residues. In DNA form, the CDR3 reads TGTGCCAGTAGTACCGGACAGGTTCGCGCTGGCTACACCTTC. Protein product: CASSTGQVRAGYTF.